This entry describes one T cell receptor beta chain. TCRdb's table, derived via immunoSEQ multiplex PCR, lists solely in-frame clones and lacks some. Of around 250,000 clones in the sample, over 80% were seen once. The data originate from a study of blood T cell repertoires in COVID-19. In terms of age and location, participants ranged from about 18 to 90 years and lived in about 25 US areas. The sequence was obtained from a human donor in a cohort exposed to, infected with or recovered from COVID-19 (not recorded which). The donor label of this sample is uncertain. Sequencing used PBMCs or T cells enriched from blood (not recorded which).

This chain's CDR3 is CASSWGGFRNEQFF. The CDR3 region has the DNA TGTGCCAGTAGTTGGGGGGGCTTTCGGAATGAGCAGTTCTTC. The V call is TRBV19, the J call TRBJ2-1; possibly TRBD2 for D (7 bases). The germline CDR1 and CDR2 sequences are LNHDA and SQIVND (reference sequence). This CDR3 has 14 amino acids. V gave up 5 bases and J gave up 7 bases, with 15 bases separating them.